The sequence of this T cell receptor beta chain was determined in a study of cytomegalovirus exposure and HLA in healthy donors. The study's findings and limits: Rarity marked most TCR sequences, yet some public TCRs occurred in many donors.

As for this clone: What it binds is not known.

This PCR relied on a set of 60 Vbeta primers and 13 Jbeta primers. Assay: immunoSEQ multiplex PCR; the TCRdb copy retains only in-frame clones and omits some. The sample lists around 150,000 clones, around 79% occurring once. This CDR3 has 15 amino acids. V shed 0 bases and J 7 bases; nucleotides not matched to a gene: 8. Germline CDR1 reads LGHNA; CDR2 reads YNFKEQ. The sequencing input was PBMCs. The TCR sequence derives from a woman in her forties or fifties in good health and CMV-seropositive. The chain recombines TRBV4-2 with TRBJ1-2; 7 nucleotides line up with TRBD1. The CDR3 here is CASSQETQGVGGYTF. The CDR3 DNA reads as TGTGCCAGCAGCCAAGAGACCCAGGGGGTAGGTGGCTACACCTTC.